These 11 T cell receptor beta chains were sequenced from one sample in a study of PD-L1 blockade in urothelial cancer. Repertoires were generated with immunoSEQ multiplex PCR, while TCRdb's copy carries only in-frame clones and drops some. The sample has 30,000 to 35,000 clones; 84% are singletons. The sample was PBMCs, taken around atezolizumab (anti-PD-L1) treatment. The receptors here all came from a man aged 60-69 years with urothelial cancer.

The gene calls are TRBV5-1 and TRBJ1-1, with 8 bases identical to TRBD1. Germline lookup yields CDR1 SGHRS and CDR2 YFSETQ. CDR3 size: 14 residues. J lost 4 bases, V lost 4 bases, and 6 bases had no gene match. The CDR3 loop reads CASSIGQGGTEAFF. CDR3 DNA: TGCGCCAGCAGCATCGGACAGGGCGGCACTGAAGCTTTCTTT.

In this sample, this clone turned up a few times. V gene TRBV6-1 combines with J gene TRBJ2-1; 7 nucleotides align to TRBD2. J lost 6 bases, V lost 5 bases, and 4 bases had no gene match. This CDR3 is built from 13 residues. Germline assignment: CDR1 MNHNS and CDR2 SASEGT. The CDR3 bases are TGTGCCAGCAGTCGCGGGAGCGCCAATGAGCAGTTCTTC. It encodes CASSRGSANEQFF.

The rearrangement joins TRBV4-2 to TRBJ2-5; tentatively, D is TRBD2 (6 bases). This CDR3 spans 15 amino acids. Per germline, CDR1 LGHNA and CDR2 YNFKEQ. The germline V and J ends were trimmed by 1 base and 8 bases, with 17 bases remaining between them. The CDR3 bases are TGTGCCAGCAGCCAAGTGTCTGGGACTGCGCCAACCCAGTACTTC. This gives the protein CASSQVSGTAPTQYF.

This rearrangement joins TRBV7-9 to TRBJ2-3; D remains unclear. The length of the CDR3 is 11 residues. The germline gives CDR1 SEHNR, CDR2 FQNEAQ (reference sequence). V lost 3 bases, J lost 11 bases, and 9 bases lay in between. CDR3 residues: CASSLAEVQYF. In DNA, the CDR3 is TGTGCCAGCAGCTTGGCTGAGGTGCAGTATTTT.

This clone came up a few times. The V gene is TRBV27, the J gene TRBJ2-7; 9 positions agree with TRBD2. Germline CDR1 MNHEY, CDR2 SMNVEV (reference sequence). The trim removed 2 bases at V and 6 bases at J, leaving 5 bases unmatched. CDR3 length: 14 residues. CDR3 bases: TGTGCCAGCAGTTTACGGCGGGAGGGCCTCGAGCAGTACTTC. This sequence encodes CASSLRREGLEQYF.

The rearrangement uses TRBV5-1 and TRBJ2-7; TRBD1 is a possible D gene (6 bases). Trimming left V 4 bases short and J 0 bases short, with 14 bases between. CDR1 SGHRS and CDR2 YFSETQ come from the germline V gene. The CDR3 is made up of 15 amino acids. CDR3 nucleotides: TGCGCCAGCAGCCGGGACATTGATTACTCCTACGAGCAGTACTTC. Translated: CASSRDIDYSYEQYF.

The V call is TRBV7-6, the J call TRBJ2-7; 11 bases match TRBD2. This CDR3 spans 14 amino acids. Germline CDR1 reads SGHVS; CDR2 reads FNYEAQ. The junction had 3 bases not matched to a gene; V was cut back by 5 bases and J by 3 bases. In DNA form, the CDR3 reads TGTGCCAGCAGCCCGGGACTAGCGGTCTACGAGCAGTACTTC. It yields the protein CASSPGLAVYEQYF.

The sample holds one count of this clone. The rearrangement uses TRBV9 and TRBJ1-1; D gene uncertain. The CDR3 consists of 14 residues. Germline assignment: CDR1 SGDLS and CDR2 YYNGEE. The V end was cut by 3 bases, the J end by 0 bases, with 9 bases between. The CDR3 is CASSAKTVNTEAFF. Here the CDR3 DNA reads TGTGCCAGCAGCGCAAAAACAGTGAACACTGAAGCTTTCTTT. The complete variable domain, with remaining parts taken from reference TRBV9 and TRBJ1-1, reads DSGVTQTPKHLITATGQRVTLRCSPRSGDLSVYWYQQSLDQGLQFLIQYYNGEERAKGNILERFSAQQFPDLHSELNLSSLELGDSALYFCASSAKTVNTEAFFGQGTRLTVV.

This chain joins TRBV5-1 and TRBJ1-1, with D tentatively TRBD1 (6 bases). CDR1 and CDR2 from the germline V gene are SGHRS and YFSETQ. V shed 4 bases and J shed 4 bases, with 14 bases lying between them. This CDR3 has 14 residues. The CDR3: CASSTTGWGTEAFF. The CDR3 region has the DNA TGCGCCAGCAGCACGACAGGTTGGGGCACTGAAGCTTTCTTT.

CDR3: CASGLGPQGSNEKLFF. CDR3 nucleotide sequence: TGTGCTAGTGGTTTGGGACCACAGGGGTCTAATGAAAAACTGTTTTTT. The chain couples TRBV12-5 to TRBJ1-4, with 7 bases aligning to TRBD1. There are 16 residues in the CDR3. With 1 base clipped from V and 3 bases from J, the junction kept 5 bases outside the gene matches. CDR1 and CDR2 (germline): LGHNT, FRNRAP.

V usage is TRBV7-2 and J usage is TRBJ2-7; TRBD1 matches at 10 bases. With 5 bases clipped from V and 3 bases from J, the junction kept 4 bases outside the gene matches. Germline CDR1 SGHTA, CDR2 FQGNSA. This CDR3 comprises 14 residues. The chain's CDR3 is CASSPRTGGYEQYF. The CDR3 DNA is TGTGCCAGCAGCCCCAGGACAGGGGGCTACGAGCAGTACTTC.